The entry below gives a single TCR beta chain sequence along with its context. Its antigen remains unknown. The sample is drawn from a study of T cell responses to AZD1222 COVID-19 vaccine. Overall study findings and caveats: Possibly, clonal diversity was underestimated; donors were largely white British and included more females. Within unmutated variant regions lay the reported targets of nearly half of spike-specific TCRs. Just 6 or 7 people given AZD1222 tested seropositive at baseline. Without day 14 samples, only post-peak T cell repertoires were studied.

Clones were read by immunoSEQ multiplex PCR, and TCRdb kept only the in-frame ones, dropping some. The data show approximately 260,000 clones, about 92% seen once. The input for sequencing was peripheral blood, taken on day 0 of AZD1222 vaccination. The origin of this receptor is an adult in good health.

The chain's CDR3 is CASSFSPFSTDTQYF. CDR3 coding DNA: TGCGCCAGCAGCTTTAGCCCTTTTAGCACAGATACGCAGTATTTT. This chain uses TRBV5-1 with TRBJ2-3; D is uncertain. Trimming took off 2 bases at V and 0 bases at J, with 10 bases between the two ends. In germline, CDR1 is SGHRS, CDR2 YFSETQ. The CDR3 spans 15 residues. The full variable domain, its missing parts supplied by reference TRBV5-1 and TRBJ2-3, is KAGVTQTPRYLIKTRGQQVTLSCSPISGHRSVSWYQQTPGQGLQFLFEYFSETQRNKGNFPGRFSGRQFSNSRSEMNVSTLELGDSALYLCASSFSPFSTDTQYFGPGTRLTVL.